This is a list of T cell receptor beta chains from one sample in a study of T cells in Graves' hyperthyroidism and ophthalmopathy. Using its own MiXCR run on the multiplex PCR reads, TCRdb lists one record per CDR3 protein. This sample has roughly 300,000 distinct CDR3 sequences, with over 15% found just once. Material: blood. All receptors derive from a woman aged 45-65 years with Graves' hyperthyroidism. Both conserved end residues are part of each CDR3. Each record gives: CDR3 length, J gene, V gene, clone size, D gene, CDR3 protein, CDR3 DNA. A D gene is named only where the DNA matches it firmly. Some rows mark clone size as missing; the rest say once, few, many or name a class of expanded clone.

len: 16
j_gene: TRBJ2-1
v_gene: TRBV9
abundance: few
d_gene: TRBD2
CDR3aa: CASSVGVAGGRHEQFF
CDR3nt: TGTGCCAGCAGCGTAGGGGTAGCGGGGGGCCGGCATGAGCAGTTCTTC

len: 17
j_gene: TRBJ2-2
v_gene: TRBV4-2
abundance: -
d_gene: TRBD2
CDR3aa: CASSLHPGLSGGGELFF
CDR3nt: TGTGCCAGCAGCCTCCACCCGGGACTATCCGGGGGCGGGGAGCTGTTTTTT

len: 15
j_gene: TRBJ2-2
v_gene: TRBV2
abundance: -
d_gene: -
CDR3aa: CASSEGHLNTGELFF
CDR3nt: TGTGCCAGCAGTGAAGGACATTTGAACACCGGGGAGCTGTTTTTT

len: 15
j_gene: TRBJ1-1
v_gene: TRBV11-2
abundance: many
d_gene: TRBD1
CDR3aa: CASSGIRDRHTEAFF
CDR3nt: TGTGCCAGCAGCGGGATCCGGGACAGGCACACTGAAGCTTTCTTT

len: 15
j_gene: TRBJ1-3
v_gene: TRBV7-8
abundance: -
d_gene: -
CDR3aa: CASSPIGLSGNTIYF
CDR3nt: TGTGCCAGCAGCCCGATTGGATTGTCCGGAAACACCATATATTTT

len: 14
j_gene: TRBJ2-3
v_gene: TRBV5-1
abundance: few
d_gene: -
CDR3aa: CASSLGGVGDTQYF
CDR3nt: TGCGCCAGCAGCTTGGGGGGGGTCGGAGATACGCAGTATTTT

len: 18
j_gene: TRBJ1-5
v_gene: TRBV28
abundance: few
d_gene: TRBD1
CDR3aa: CASSFAGTGIRGNQPQHF
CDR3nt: TGTGCCAGCAGTTTTGCAGGGACAGGGATACGGGGCAATCAGCCCCAGCATTTT

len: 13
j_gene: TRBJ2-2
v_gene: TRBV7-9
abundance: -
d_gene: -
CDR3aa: CASGASETGELFF
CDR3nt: TGTGCCAGCGGGGCTAGCGAGACCGGGGAGCTGTTTTTT

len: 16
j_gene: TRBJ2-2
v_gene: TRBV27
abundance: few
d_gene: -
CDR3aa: CASSPLRSRYTGELFF
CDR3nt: TGTGCCAGCAGTCCACTTCGGAGTAGGTACACCGGGGAGCTGTTTTTT

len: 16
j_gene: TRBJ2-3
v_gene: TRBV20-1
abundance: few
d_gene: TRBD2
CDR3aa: CSARDAPAGNTDTQYF
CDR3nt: TGCAGTGCTAGAGATGCACCAGCGGGGAACACAGATACGCAGTATTTT

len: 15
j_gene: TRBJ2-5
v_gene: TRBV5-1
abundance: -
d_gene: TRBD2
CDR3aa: CASSSSGGLQETQYF
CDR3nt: TGCGCCAGCAGCTCTAGCGGGGGGCTCCAAGAGACCCAGTACTTC

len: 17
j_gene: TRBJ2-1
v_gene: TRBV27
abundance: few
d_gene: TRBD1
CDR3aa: CASSLGPGTGNYNEQFF
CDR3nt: TGTGCCAGCAGTTTGGGCCCCGGGACAGGGAATTACAATGAGCAGTTCTTC

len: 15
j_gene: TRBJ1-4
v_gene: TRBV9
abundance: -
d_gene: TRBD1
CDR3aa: CASSLGQGEPEKLFF
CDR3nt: TGTGCCAGCAGCCTAGGACAGGGAGAACCCGAAAAACTGTTTTTT

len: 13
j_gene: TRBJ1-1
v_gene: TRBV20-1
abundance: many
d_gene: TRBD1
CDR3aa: CSARGQGGPEAFF
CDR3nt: TGCAGTGCTAGAGGCCAGGGGGGGCCTGAAGCTTTCTTT

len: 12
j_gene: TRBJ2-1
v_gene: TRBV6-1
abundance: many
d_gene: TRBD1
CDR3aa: CASRDRDPEQFF
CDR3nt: TGTGCCAGCCGGGACAGAGATCCTGAGCAGTTCTTC

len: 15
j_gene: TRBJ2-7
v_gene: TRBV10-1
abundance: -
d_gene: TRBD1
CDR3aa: CASSSPGQGAHEQYF
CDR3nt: TGCGCCAGCAGCTCTCCGGGACAGGGGGCACATGAGCAGTACTTC

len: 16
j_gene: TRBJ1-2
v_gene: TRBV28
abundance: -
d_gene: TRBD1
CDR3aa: CASSPPDRGFYYGYTF
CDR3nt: TGTGCCAGCAGTCCGCCCGACAGGGGGTTCTACTATGGCTACACCTTC

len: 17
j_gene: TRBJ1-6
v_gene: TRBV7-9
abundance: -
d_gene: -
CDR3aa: CASSPPGMTADNSPLHF
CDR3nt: TGTGCCAGCAGCCCGCCCGGAATGACAGCAGATAATTCACCCCTCCACTTT

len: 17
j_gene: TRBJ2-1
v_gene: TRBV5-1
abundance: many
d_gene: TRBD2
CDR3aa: CASSLVYPAGGSNEQFF
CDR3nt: TGCGCCAGCAGCTTGGTCTACCCAGCGGGAGGGAGTAATGAGCAGTTCTTC

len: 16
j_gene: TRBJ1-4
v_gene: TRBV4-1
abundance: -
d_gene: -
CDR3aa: CASSQAQQAVNEKLFF
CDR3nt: TGCGCCAGCAGCCAAGCACAACAGGCCGTAAATGAAAAACTGTTTTTT

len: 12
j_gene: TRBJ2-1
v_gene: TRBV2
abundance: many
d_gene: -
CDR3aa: CASTPEARKQFF
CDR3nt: TGTGCCAGCACTCCAGAGGCTAGAAAGCAGTTCTTC

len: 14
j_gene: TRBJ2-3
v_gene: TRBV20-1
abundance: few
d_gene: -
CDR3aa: CSARERGRTDTQYF
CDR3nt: TGCAGTGCTAGAGAGCGGGGCCGCACAGATACGCAGTATTTT

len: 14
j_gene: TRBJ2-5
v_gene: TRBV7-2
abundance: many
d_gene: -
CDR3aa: CASSYHGSQETQYF
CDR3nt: TGTGCCAGCAGCTACCATGGTTCCCAAGAGACCCAGTACTTC

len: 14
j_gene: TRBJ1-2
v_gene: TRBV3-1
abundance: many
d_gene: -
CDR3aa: CASSQKGNNYGYTF
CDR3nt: TGTGCCAGCAGCCAGAAGGGGAATAACTATGGCTACACCTTC

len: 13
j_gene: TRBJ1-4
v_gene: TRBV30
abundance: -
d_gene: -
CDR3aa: CAWSETTPRKLFF
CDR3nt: TGTGCCTGGAGTGAAACAACTCCGCGAAAACTGTTTTTT

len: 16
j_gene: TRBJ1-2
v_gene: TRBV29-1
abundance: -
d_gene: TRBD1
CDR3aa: CSVEDFGTGSNYGYTF
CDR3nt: TGCAGCGTTGAAGATTTCGGGACAGGATCAAACTATGGCTACACCTTC

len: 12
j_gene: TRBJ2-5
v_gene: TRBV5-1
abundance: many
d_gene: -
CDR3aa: CASTGVRETQYF
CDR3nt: TGCGCCAGCACAGGGGTACGGGAGACCCAGTACTTC

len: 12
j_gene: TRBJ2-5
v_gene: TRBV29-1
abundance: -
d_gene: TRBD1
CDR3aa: CSVQGAEETQYF
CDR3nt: TGCAGCGTGCAGGGGGCGGAGGAGACCCAGTACTTC

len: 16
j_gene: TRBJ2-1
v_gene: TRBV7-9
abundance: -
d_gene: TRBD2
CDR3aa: CASSSREAGTRLEQFF
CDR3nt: TGTGCCAGCAGCTCCCGCGAGGCCGGGACTAGATTAGAGCAGTTCTTC

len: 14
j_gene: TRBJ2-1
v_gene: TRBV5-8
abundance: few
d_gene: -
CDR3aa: CASSPSGSRNEQFF
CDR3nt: TGTGCCAGCAGCCCGAGCGGCTCAAGGAATGAGCAGTTCTTC

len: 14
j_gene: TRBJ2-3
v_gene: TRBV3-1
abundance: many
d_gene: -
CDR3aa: CASSLPNRDDTQYF
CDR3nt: TGTGCCAGCAGCCTACCTAACCGCGACGATACGCAGTATTTT

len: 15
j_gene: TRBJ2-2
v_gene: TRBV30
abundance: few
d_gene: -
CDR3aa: CAWTGSSGFTGELFF
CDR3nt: TGTGCCTGGACAGGGAGTTCCGGGTTCACCGGGGAGCTGTTTTTT

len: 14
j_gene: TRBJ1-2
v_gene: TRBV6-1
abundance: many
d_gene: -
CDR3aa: CASSDPGQYNGYTF
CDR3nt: TGTGCCAGCAGTGACCCAGGCCAATACAATGGCTACACCTTC

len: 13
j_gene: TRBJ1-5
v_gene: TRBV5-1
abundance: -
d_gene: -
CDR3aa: CASRWGEGQPQHF
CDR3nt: TGCGCCAGCAGGTGGGGGGAGGGTCAGCCCCAGCATTTT

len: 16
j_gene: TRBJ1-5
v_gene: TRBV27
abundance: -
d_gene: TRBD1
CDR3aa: CASSQGPGQGNQPQHF
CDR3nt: TGTGCCAGCAGCCAAGGGCCTGGACAGGGTAATCAGCCCCAGCATTTT

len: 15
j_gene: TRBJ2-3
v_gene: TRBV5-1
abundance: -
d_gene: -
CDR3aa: CASSLGGTVSDTQYF
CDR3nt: TGCGCCAGCAGCTTGGGCGGGACAGTCTCAGATACGCAGTATTTT

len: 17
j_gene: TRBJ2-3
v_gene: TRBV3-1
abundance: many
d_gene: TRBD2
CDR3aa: CASSLGLAGLAGDTQYF
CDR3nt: TGTGCCAGCAGCCTGGGACTAGCGGGATTGGCTGGAGATACGCAGTATTTT

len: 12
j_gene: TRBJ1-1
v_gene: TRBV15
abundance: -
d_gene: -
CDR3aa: CATSRGGTEAFF
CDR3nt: TGTGCCACCAGCAGAGGAGGGACTGAAGCTTTCTTT

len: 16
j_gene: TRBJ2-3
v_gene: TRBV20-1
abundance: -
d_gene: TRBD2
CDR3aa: CSATSAGGFPTDTQYF
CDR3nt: TGCAGTGCCACGTCCGCGGGGGGGTTCCCCACAGATACGCAGTATTTT

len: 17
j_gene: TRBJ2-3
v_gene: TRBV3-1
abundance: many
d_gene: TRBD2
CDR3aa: CASSPNRDYHGDYTQYF
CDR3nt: TGTGCCAGCAGCCCCAACCGGGACTACCATGGGGACTATACGCAGTATTTT

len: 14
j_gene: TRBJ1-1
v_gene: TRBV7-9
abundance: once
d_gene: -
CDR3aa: CASSPPRWDTEAFF
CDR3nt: TGTGCCAGCAGCCCCCCGAGGTGGGACACTGAAGCTTTCTTT

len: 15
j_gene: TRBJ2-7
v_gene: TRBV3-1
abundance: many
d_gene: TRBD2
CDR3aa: CASSQGRASGHEQYF
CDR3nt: TGTGCCAGCAGCCAAGGTCGGGCTAGCGGACACGAGCAGTACTTC

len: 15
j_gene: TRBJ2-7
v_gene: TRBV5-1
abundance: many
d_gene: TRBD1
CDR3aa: CASSLDGTVSPEQYF
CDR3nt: TGCGCCAGCAGCTTGGATGGGACAGTTTCCCCCGAGCAGTACTTC

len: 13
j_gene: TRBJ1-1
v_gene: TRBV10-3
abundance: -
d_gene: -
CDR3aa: CAIEGTLGGEAFF
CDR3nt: TGTGCCATCGAAGGGACGCTAGGGGGTGAAGCTTTCTTT

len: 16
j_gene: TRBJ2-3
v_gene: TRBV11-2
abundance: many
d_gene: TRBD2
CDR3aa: CASSPRTSGSTDTQYF
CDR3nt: TGTGCCAGCAGCCCCAGGACTAGCGGGAGCACAGATACGCAGTATTTT

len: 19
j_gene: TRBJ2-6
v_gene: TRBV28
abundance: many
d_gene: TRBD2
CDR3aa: CASRGFLAGGGSGANVLTF
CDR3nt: TGTGCCAGCAGGGGCTTCTTAGCGGGAGGAGGCTCTGGGGCCAACGTCCTGACTTTC

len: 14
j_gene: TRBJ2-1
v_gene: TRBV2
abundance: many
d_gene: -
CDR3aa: CASSPLSSYNEQFF
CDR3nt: TGTGCCAGCTCCCCCCTGAGCTCCTACAATGAGCAGTTCTTC